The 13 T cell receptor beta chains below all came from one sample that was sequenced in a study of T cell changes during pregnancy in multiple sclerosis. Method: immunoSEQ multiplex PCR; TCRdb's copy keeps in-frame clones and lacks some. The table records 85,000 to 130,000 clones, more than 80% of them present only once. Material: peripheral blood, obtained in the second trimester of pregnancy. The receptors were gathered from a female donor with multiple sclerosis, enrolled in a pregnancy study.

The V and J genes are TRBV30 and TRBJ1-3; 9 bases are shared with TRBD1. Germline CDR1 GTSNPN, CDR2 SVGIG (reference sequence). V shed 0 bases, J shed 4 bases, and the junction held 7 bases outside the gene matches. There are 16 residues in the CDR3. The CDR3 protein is CAWSVRTGVGGNTIYF. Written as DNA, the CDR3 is TGTGCCTGGAGTGTACGGACAGGGGTGGGAGGAAACACCATATATTTT.

For the CDR3, the DNA is TGCGCCAGCAGATCTCTTGGGACTAACACCGGGGAGCTGTTTTTT. It yields the protein CASRSLGTNTGELFF. V is TRBV5-1 and J is TRBJ2-2; D perhaps matches TRBD2 (6 bases). Germline V gene data show CDR1 as SGHRS and CDR2 as YFSETQ. The CDR3 covers 15 residues. V was clipped by 5 bases and J by 2 bases, with 13 bases between them.

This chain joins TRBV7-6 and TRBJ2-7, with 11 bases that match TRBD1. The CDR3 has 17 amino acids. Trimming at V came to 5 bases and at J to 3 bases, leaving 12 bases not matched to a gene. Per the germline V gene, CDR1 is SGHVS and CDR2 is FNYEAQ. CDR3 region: CASSPIAGQGADYEQYF. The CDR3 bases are TGTGCCAGCAGCCCGATCGCAGGACAGGGGGCTGACTACGAGCAGTACTTC.

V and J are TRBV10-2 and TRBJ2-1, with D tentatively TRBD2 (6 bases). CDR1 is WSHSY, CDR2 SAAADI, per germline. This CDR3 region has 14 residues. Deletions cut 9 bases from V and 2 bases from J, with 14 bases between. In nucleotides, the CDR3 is TGCGCCAGTAGCCTGGGCGGGACCTACAATGAGCAGTTCTTC. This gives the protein CASSLGGTYNEQFF.

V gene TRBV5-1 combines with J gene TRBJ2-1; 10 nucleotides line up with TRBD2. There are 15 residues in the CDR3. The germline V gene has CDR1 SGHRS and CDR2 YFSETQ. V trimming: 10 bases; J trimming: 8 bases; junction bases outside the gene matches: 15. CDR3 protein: CACRASGGLGDEQFF. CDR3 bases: TGCGCCTGCCGCGCTAGCGGGGGCCTGGGGGATGAGCAGTTCTTC.

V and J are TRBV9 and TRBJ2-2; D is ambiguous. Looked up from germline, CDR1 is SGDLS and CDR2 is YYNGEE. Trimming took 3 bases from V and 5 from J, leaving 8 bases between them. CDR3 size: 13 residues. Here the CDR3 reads CASSAFITGELFF. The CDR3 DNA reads TGTGCCAGCAGCGCCTTTATAACCGGGGAGCTGTTTTTT.

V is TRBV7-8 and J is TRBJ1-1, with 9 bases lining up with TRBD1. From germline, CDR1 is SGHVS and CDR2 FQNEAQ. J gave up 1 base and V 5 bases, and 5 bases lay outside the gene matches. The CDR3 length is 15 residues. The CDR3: CASSPDRGGNTEAFF. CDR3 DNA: TGTGCCAGCAGCCCGGACAGGGGAGGGAACACTGAAGCTTTCTTT.

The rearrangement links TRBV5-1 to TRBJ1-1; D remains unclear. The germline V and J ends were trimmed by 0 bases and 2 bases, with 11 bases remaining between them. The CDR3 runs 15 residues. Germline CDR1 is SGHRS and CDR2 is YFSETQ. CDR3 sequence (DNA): TGCGCCAGCAGCTTGGACTGGGCAGTTAACACTGAAGCTTTCTTT. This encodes CASSLDWAVNTEAFF.

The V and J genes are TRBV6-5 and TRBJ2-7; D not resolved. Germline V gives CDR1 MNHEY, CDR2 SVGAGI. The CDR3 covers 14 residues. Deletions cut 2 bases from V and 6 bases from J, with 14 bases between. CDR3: CASSYGSPQGEQYF. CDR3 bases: TGTGCCAGCAGTTACGGTAGCCCTCAAGGCGAGCAGTACTTC.

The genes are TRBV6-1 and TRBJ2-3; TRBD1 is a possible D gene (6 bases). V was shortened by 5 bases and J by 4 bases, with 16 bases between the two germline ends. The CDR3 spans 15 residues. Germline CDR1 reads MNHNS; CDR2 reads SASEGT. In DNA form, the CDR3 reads TGTGCCAGCAGTCAGGTGTGGGGGCCCCCAGATACGCAGTATTTT. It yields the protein CASSQVWGPPDTQYF.

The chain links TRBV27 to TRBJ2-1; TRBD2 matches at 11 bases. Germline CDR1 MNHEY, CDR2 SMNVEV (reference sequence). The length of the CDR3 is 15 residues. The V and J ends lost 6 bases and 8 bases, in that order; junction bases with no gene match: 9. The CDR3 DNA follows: TGTGCCAGCAGAAACAACTTACTAGCGGGGGATGAGCAGTTCTTC. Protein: CASRNNLLAGDEQFF.

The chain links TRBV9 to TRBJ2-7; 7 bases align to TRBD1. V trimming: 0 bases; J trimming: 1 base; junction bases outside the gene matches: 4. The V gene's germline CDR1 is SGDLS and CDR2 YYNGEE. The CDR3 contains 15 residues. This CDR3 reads CASSVGAGGSYEQYF. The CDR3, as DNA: TGTGCCAGCAGCGTAGGGGCAGGGGGTTCCTACGAGCAGTACTTC.

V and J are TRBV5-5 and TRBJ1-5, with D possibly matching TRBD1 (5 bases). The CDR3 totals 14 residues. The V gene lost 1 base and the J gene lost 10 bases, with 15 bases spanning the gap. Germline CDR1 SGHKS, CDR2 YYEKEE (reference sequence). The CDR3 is CASSLSGSGQPQHF. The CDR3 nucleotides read TGTGCCAGCAGCTTGTCAGGGTCGGGTCAACCCCAGCATTTT.